These 18 T cell receptor beta chains share one sample of origin, sequenced in a study of T cell repertoires in cytomegalovirus infection. A single record per CDR3 protein comes from TCRdb applying MiXCR to the reads. The sample consists of about 830,000 distinct CDR3 sequences, roughly 33% of them appearing once. Their antigens are not known. Material: cultured CD8+ T cells from PBMCs, obtained from culture after CMV antigen stimulation. The receptors were gathered from a human donor in good health (CMV status not recorded). Some clones in this sample may be carry-over from other donors' samples.

V gene TRBV6-6 combines with J gene TRBJ2-3, with D maybe TRBD2 (6 bases). CDR1 is MNHNY and CDR2 is SVGAGI in the germline V gene (reference sequence). The CDR3 totals 16 residues. V was pared by 2 bases and J by 1 base, with 13 bases between. CDR3 DNA sequence: TGTGCCAGCAGTTACCCCGCGGCGGGGCGCACAGATACGCAGTATTTT. Translated: CASSYPAAGRTDTQYF.

The chain joins TRBV3-1 to TRBJ2-5, with a weak D call TRBD2 (7 bases). Trimming removed 1 base from V and 5 bases from J, with 14 bases in between. The CDR3 is made up of 15 amino acids. Germline CDR1 LGHDT, CDR2 YNNKEL (reference sequence). The DNA for the CDR3 is TGTGCCAGCAGCCAAGTGATAGGGGGGGCGGAGACCCAGTACTTC. This gives the protein CASSQVIGGAETQYF.

The gene calls are TRBV28 and TRBJ2-5, with TRBD1 identical over 10 bases. Losses at the gene ends were 4 bases for V and 0 bases for J; bases not matched to a gene: 8. Per germline, CDR1 MDHEN and CDR2 SYDVKM. The CDR3 is 17 amino acids. CDR3 bases: TGTGCCAGCAGTTCCCCTCGACAGGGGGCGCACCAAGAGACCCAGTACTTC. Its protein is CASSSPRQGAHQETQYF.

Notes on this clonotype: Without the conserved terminal phenylalanine or tryptophan, this CDR3 likely stems from a read error. The rearrangement uses TRBV7-2 and TRBJ2-5; D not resolved. V gave up 2 bases and J gave up 5 bases, with 15 bases separating them. The CDR3 length is 15 residues. CDR1 is SGHTA, CDR2 FQGNSA, per germline. The CDR3 region has the DNA TGTGCCAGCAGCTTAAAGCCCCACGGCCTGGAGACCCAGTACTTG. It codes for CASSLKPHGLETQYL.

This clonotype was observed a few times. The V call is TRBV5-4, the J call TRBJ2-1; D not certain. Per the germline V gene, CDR1 is SGHNT and CDR2 is YYREEE (reference sequence). V gave up 4 bases and J gave up 7 bases, with 12 bases separating them. This CDR3 region has 13 residues. The CDR3 loop reads CASSPQVWNEQFF. CDR3 DNA: TGTGCCAGCAGCCCTCAAGTCTGGAATGAGCAGTTCTTC. The full variable domain, in which reference TRBV5-4 and TRBJ2-1 provide the parts outside the CDR3, is ETGVTQSPTHLIKTRGQQVTLRCSSQSGHNTVSWYQQALGQGPQFIFQYYREEENGRGNFPPRFSGLQFPNYSSELNVNALELDDSALYLCASSPQVWNEQFFGPGTRLTVL.

The chain has TRBV4-1 and TRBJ1-1; 8 bases align to TRBD1. The junction had 6 bases not matched to a gene; V was cut back by 3 bases and J by 0 bases. The V gene's germline CDR1 is MGHRA and CDR2 YSYEKL. CDR3 length: 16 residues. The CDR3 sequence: CASSHGTGEMNTEAFF. In DNA, the CDR3 is TGCGCCAGCAGCCACGGGACAGGCGAAATGAACACTGAAGCTTTCTTT.

This clonotype was counted a few times. The gene calls are TRBV24-1 and TRBJ2-3; possible D gene TRBD1, 6 bases. Germline V gene data show CDR1 as KGHDR and CDR2 as SFDVKD. Trimming pared 5 bases from V and 5 bases from J, leaving 13 bases between. The CDR3 runs 14 residues. CDR3 bases: TGTGCCACCAGTGCGAGGGGGTGGATAGATACGCAGTATTTT. Residues: CATSARGWIDTQYF.

This clonotype was seen ten or more times. The chain joins TRBV7-6 to TRBJ1-5, with D perhaps TRBD1 (5 bases). Looked up from germline, CDR1 is SGHVS and CDR2 is FNYEAQ. The CDR3 is 14 amino acids. The ends were cut back, 2 bases at V and 4 bases at J, with 9 bases in the middle. CDR3: CASSLWGGNQPQHF. The CDR3 DNA sequence: TGTGCCAGCAGCTTATGGGGCGGGAATCAGCCCCAGCATTTT. The whole variable domain, remainder taken from reference TRBV7-6 and TRBJ1-5, is GAGVSQSPRYKVTKRGQDVALRCDPISGHVSLYWYRQALGQGPEFLTYFNYEAQQDKSGLPNDRFSAERPEGSISTLTIQRTEQRDSAMYRCASSLWGGNQPQHFGDGTRLSIL.

V usage is TRBV10-3 and J usage is TRBJ1-2; TRBD1 is a possible D gene (5 bases). V lost 7 bases to trimming and J lost 1 base, with 16 bases between them. CDR1 is ENHRY and CDR2 is SYGVKD in the germline V gene. This CDR3 has 15 residues. This CDR3 reads CAIMGEDLNNYGYTF. Here the CDR3 DNA reads TGTGCCATCATGGGGGAAGATCTGAATAACTATGGCTACACCTTC.

This clonotype appeared a few times. The V and J genes are TRBV7-9 and TRBJ2-2, with unresolved D. In germline, CDR1 is SEHNR, CDR2 FQNEAQ (reference sequence). V lost 3 bases and J 3 bases, leaving 11 bases between the germline ends. The CDR3 runs to 15 residues. The CDR3 coding sequence is TGTGCCAGCAGCTTTTGGCAGGATTACACCGGGGAGCTGTTTTTT. It specifies CASSFWQDYTGELFF.

The J gene is TRBJ1-1, the V gene TRBV19; D is perhaps TRBD1 (5 bases). Trimming removed 0 bases at V and 4 bases at J, with 24 bases between. The V gene's germline CDR1 is LNHDA and CDR2 SQIVND (reference sequence). The CDR3 runs 19 residues. The CDR3 nucleotides are TGTGCCAGTAGTATAGAATCGTCCTCGACAGCGACGTGGCGCACTGAAGCTTTCTTT. This translates into CASSIESSSTATWRTEAFF.

This chain links TRBV4-1 with TRBJ2-7; D is perhaps TRBD1 (5 bases). The germline V and J ends were trimmed by 0 bases and 7 bases, with 19 bases remaining between them. The CDR3 runs to 16 residues. Germline CDR1 MGHRA, CDR2 YSYEKL. CDR3 bases: TGCGCCAGCAGCCAAGATCGCCGACAGCTTCCTAGGGAGCAGTACTTC. It translates to CASSQDRRQLPREQYF.

On this clonotype itself: The junction departs from the called germline gene at one end, perhaps through a read error. CDR3 DNA sequence: TGTGCCAGCCGTTACTCCCCTGCCACAGATACGCAGTATTTT. Amino acid sequence: CASRYSPATDTQYF. The chain couples TRBV6-5 to TRBJ2-3; D remains unclear. This CDR3 spans 14 amino acids. Germline CDR1 and CDR2: MNHEY and SVGAGI.

Remarks on this clonotype: The junction departs from germline at one end; a sequencing error may be responsible. The chain couples TRBV7-6 to TRBJ2-2; D may correspond to TRBD1 or TRBD2 (5 bases each). This CDR3 comprises 18 residues. CDR1 SGHVS and CDR2 FNYEAQ come from the germline V gene. The CDR3 DNA sequence: TGTGCTAGCAGCACGACGGGACCCTATAAACTGAACACCGGGGAGCTGTTTTTT. This encodes CASSTTGPYKLNTGELFF.

This clonotype was detected many times. V gene TRBV7-9 combines with J gene TRBJ2-7, with D perhaps matching TRBD1 (6 bases). Germline V gene data show CDR1 as SEHNR and CDR2 as FQNEAQ (reference sequence). The CDR3 is made up of 13 amino acids. The V end lost 1 base, the J end lost 5 bases, and 9 bases lay between the germline ends. The CDR3 DNA follows: TGTGCCAGCAGCTTAGGTAACAGGGACGAGCAGTACTTC. Translated: CASSLGNRDEQYF.

This clonotype has ten or more counts. The chain carries TRBV7-6 and TRBJ2-2; the D gene is possibly TRBD2 (5 bases). The CDR3 is 13 residues long. Trimming took 1 base from V and 6 from J, leaving 6 bases between them. Per the germline V gene, CDR1 is SGHVS and CDR2 is FNYEAQ. CDR3 region: CASSLGTAGELFF. The CDR3 bases are TGTGCCAGCAGCTTAGGGACTGCCGGGGAGCTGTTTTTT.

This clonotype was detected ten times or more. The chain employs TRBV7-9 and TRBJ1-1; D is undetermined. V gave up 6 bases and J gave up 1 base, with 6 bases separating them. The germline V gene has CDR1 SEHNR and CDR2 FQNEAQ (reference sequence). This CDR3 is built from 12 residues. This CDR3 is CASRASNTEAFF. Written as DNA, the CDR3 is TGTGCCAGCAGAGCCTCGAACACTGAAGCTTTCTTT. Using reference TRBV7-9 and TRBJ1-1 for the parts outside the CDR3, the full variable domain is DTGVSQNPRHKITKRGQNVTFRCDPISEHNRLYWYRQTLGQGPEFLTYFQNEAQLEKSRLLSDRFSAERPKGSFSTLEIQRTEQGDSAMYLCASRASNTEAFFGQGTRLTVV.

V usage is TRBV4-3 and J usage is TRBJ2-7, with D uncertain. The V end lost 1 base, the J end lost 4 bases, and 8 bases lay between the germline ends. CDR3 length: 13 amino acids. In germline, CDR1 is LGHNA, CDR2 YSLEER. The CDR3 nucleotides read TGCGCCAGCAGCCAAGCATTAGGATACGAGCAGTACGTC. Translating gives CASSQALGYEQYV.